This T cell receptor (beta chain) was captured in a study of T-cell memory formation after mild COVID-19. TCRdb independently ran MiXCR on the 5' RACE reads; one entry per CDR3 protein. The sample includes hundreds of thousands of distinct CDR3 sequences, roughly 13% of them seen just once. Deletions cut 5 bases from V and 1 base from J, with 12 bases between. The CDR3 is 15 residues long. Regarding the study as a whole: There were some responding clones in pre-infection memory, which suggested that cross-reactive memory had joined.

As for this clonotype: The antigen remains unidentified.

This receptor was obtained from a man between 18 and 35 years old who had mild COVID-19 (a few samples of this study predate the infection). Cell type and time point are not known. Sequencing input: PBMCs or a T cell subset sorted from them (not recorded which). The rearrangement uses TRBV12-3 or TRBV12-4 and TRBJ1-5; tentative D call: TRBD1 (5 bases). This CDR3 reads CASSPQGGSNQPQHF. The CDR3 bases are TGTGCCAGCAGTCCCCAGGGAGGAAGCAATCAGCCCCAGCATTTT.